This T cell receptor (beta chain) comes out of a study of cytomegalovirus exposure and HLA in healthy donors. Study information: The use of the same platform for the 90 to 150 validation repertoires and the roughly 700 first-cohort repertoires was reported by a later analysis. Study findings and constraints: Rare TCR sequences dominated, though some public TCRs recurred in many donors. The study designated 150 to 200 TCR beta chains cytomegalovirus-associated.

Trimming cost V 0 bases and J 4 bases, with 16 bases left between them. The CDR3 contains 17 residues. The germline CDR1 and CDR2 sequences are LGHNA and YSLEER. Libraries were prepared by immunoSEQ multiplex PCR; TCRdb keeps only in-frame clonotypes and omits some of them. The repertoire holds hundreds of thousands of clones, with approximately 88% as singletons. With regard to this clone: Its antigen is as yet unknown.

This chain links TRBV4-3 with TRBJ1-5; maybe TRBD1 (5 bases). This TCR came from a young woman in good health and CMV-seropositive. The sequencing sample was made of PBMCs. The CDR3 is CASSQDLWEGVNQPQHF. Here the CDR3 DNA reads TGCGCCAGCAGCCAAGATTTGTGGGAAGGGGTTAATCAGCCCCAGCATTTT.